This entry concerns a single T cell receptor (beta chain). Its cognate antigen has yet to be identified. Base qualities are not recorded, but no much larger clone differs from it by a single base. This entry is derived from a study of blood T cell repertoires in COVID-19 (dated by TCRdb to about 2020). In terms of the full investigation: Samples covering the acute and convalescent phases of COVID-19 were provided by collaborators in the United States, Italy and Spain. The material from the prospective study consisted of cDNA or gDNA derived from T cells, B-cell-depleted T cells, or PBMCs. The dataset comprised deeply sampled blood TCRbeta repertoires from subjects exposed to, actively infected with, or recovered from COVID-19. The repertoires were made available in a free public database intended to serve as a resource for research on the immune response to SARS-CoV-2. The samples were drawn from the first 160 participants of the ongoing ImmuneRACE study and from under 1,500 subjects provided by 6 global collaborators. Sample metadata almost always included a de-identified subject ID, COVID-19 status, age in years and sex. Where available, HLA class I and class II types were obtained from metadata supplied by the sample provider rather than from assay-based typing. What the authors observed across the whole study: How much clinical and demographic metadata was included differed by source and by participant, and the metadata was provided uncurated.

At the junction V is shortened by 5 bases and J by 0 bases, with 16 bases in between. CDR1 and CDR2 are drawn from the germline V gene: SGHTA, FQGNSA. The CDR3 contains 16 residues, cysteine and phenylalanine counted. Only the CDR3 DNA is retained, 48 bases long and in frame from the first base. The collaborating institutions used their own protocols to collect whole blood in K2EDTA tubes. For TCRbeta analysis, collaborators shipped samples as frozen whole blood, isolated PBMCs, or DNA extracted from either of those sample types. The immunoSEQ Assay, a bias-controlled multiplex PCR, was used to amplify TCRbeta CDR3 regions from genomic DNA. The authors' analysis ran thus. Within the assay, amplification of reference gene primers was used to estimate how many nucleated cells each sample contained. To quantify the absolute abundance of each unique TCRbeta CDR3 rearrangement, sequence reads were collapsed and filtered. For each sample, productive Simpson clonality was calculated as the square root of Simpson's diversity index over productive rearrangements. The table comes from immuneACCESS by way of TCRdb, which keeps in-frame sequences with V and J called. Part of the clones is missing from these tables; in studies checked, under half for an unresolved V gene and the rest for unknown reasons. That table furnishes V, J and clone size, whereas the DNA furnished D and trimming. Present in this sample are some 100,000 clones, roughly 75% of which were seen just once. The ten largest clones capture about 4.5% of the sample.

This TCR was sampled from a human donor in a cohort sampled during active or convalescent COVID-19. This chain joins TRBV7-2 to TRBJ1-1; TRBD1 is a possible D gene, resting on 6 matching bases. The sequenced sample was peripheral blood. CDR3 protein: CASSVTGQTMNTEAFF. Here is the DNA: TGTGCCAGCAGCGTCACCGGACAGACAATGAACACTGAAGCTTTCTTT. This CDR3, with the reference TRBV7-2 and TRBJ1-1 proteins standing in past its ends, gives the full variable domain GAGVSQSPSNKVTEKGKDVELRCDPISGHTALYWYRQSLGQGLEFLIYFQGNSAPDKSGLPSDRFSAERTGGSVSTLTIQRTQQEDSAVYLCASSVTGQTMNTEAFFGQGTRLTVV.